The T cell receptor beta chain under discussion was sequenced for a study of blood T cell repertoires in COVID-19. Across the study: COVID-19 samples from acute and convalescent phases originated in the United States, Italy and Spain. In each case, the material was cDNA or gDNA derived from T cells, B-cell-depleted T cells, or PBMCs.

Per the original methods: Amplification of reference gene primers was used by the study to estimate nucleated cell counts. This table comes from immunoSEQ multiplex PCR, and its TCRdb copy is limited to in-frame clones, with some not included. The D gene and trimming were derived from the DNA, and the V and J assignments and clone size from that table. Among about 180,000 clones listed, 82% were seen once. The CDR3 has 17 amino acids. Germline loops: CDR1 SGHRS, CDR2 YFSETQ. V was clipped by 0 bases and J by 1 base, with 14 bases between them. The sequenced material came from peripheral blood. The TCR originated in a woman in her seventies with acute or convalescent COVID-19. The chain joins TRBV5-1 to TRBJ1-3; D might be TRBD1 (5 bases). The CDR3 DNA is TGCGCCAGCAGCTTGGCCTTCCCAGGGTCTTCTGGAAACACCATATATTTT. Translation gives CASSLAFPGSSGNTIYF.